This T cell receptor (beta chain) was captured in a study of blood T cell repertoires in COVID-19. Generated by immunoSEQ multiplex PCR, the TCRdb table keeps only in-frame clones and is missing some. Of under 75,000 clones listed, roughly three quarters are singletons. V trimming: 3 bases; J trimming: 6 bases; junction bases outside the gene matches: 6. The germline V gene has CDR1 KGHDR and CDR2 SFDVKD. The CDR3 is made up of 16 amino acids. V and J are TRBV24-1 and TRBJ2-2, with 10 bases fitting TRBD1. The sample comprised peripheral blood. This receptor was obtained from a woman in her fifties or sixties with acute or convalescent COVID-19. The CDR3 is CATSDPGQGPPGELFF. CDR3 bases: TGTGCCACCAGTGATCCGGGACAGGGGCCCCCCGGGGAGCTGTTTTTT.